The clone carrying this T cell receptor beta chain was counted at least ten times. Its matching antigen is unknown. This entry belongs to a study of T cells after yellow fever vaccination. Study results and limitations: Relatively few clonotypes were ones that appeared in both CD4 and CD8 compartments.

Trimming shortened V by 1 base and J by 0 bases, and 8 bases separated the two germline ends. Germline V gene lookup returns CDR1 MGHDK and CDR2 SYGVNS. This CDR3 is 15 amino acids long. Generation of TCR cDNA used 5'RACE template switching (which added a universal primer site and UMIs). TCRdb itself ran the 5' RACE reads through MiXCR, one entry per CDR3 protein. The sample lists approximately 250,000 distinct CDR3 sequences, approximately 3.6% seen once, with about 20% in the top ten. This clonotype was obtained from a man aged 18 to 29 who received the YFV17D yellow fever vaccine. Sequencing used PBMCs, obtained 15 days after the yellow fever booster vaccination. The J gene is TRBJ2-3, the V gene TRBV25-1; no clear D. Written as DNA, the CDR3 is TGTGCCAGCAGTGAATTTGAGCTAAGCACAGATACGCAGTATTTT. This codes for CASSEFELSTDTQYF.